This TCR beta chain was retrieved from a study of CD8 T cells in Susac syndrome. Sequencing of TCR beta drew on CD8+ and CD4+ T cells from blood. V was clipped by 2 bases and J by 2 bases, with 11 bases between them. The germline V gene has CDR1 MNHEY and CDR2 SVGAGI. This CDR3 contains 15 residues. After extraction with the RNeasy kit, about 0.45 to 1 ug of the RNA was reverse transcribed using random hexamers. Amplification of TCR beta CDR3 was carried out by immunoSEQ multiplex PCR, which covered 54 Vbeta and 13 Jbeta segments. Each CDR3 protein gets one entry after TCRdb re-called the immunoSEQ multiplex PCR reads with MiXCR. The table records some 200,000 distinct CDR3 sequences, roughly 90% of them present only once.

This clonotype originated in a human donor with multiple sclerosis. V and J are TRBV6-5 and TRBJ2-3, with D unclear. The sequenced sample was CD8+ T cells from PBMCs. The CDR3 DNA follows: TGTGCCAGCAGTTACCTGCAGTCCGCCACAGATACGCAGTATTTT. It yields the protein CASSYLQSATDTQYF.